Below, 24 T cell receptor beta chains from the same sample are listed, as sequenced in a study of regulatory T cells in long-lasting Graves disease. Construction of TCR beta libraries relied on iRepertoire HTBI primers and on Arm-PCR targeting CDR3 regions. TCRdb used MiXCR to reprocess the multiplex PCR reads, holding one entry per CDR3 protein. The table lists 530,000 or so distinct CDR3 sequences, approximately 12% of them singletons. Time point of the sample: newly diagnosed GD, antithyroid drugs for less than 3 months. PBMCs provided the RNA from which the TCR library was made. These same records also appear under a second study, on T cells in Graves' hyperthyroidism and ophthalmopathy.

The material was peripheral blood mononuclear cells (PBMCs), obtained at new diagnosis, from a patient treated with antithyroid drugs. These receptors were obtained from a man younger than 45 with Graves disease.

V gene TRBV3-1 combines with J gene TRBJ1-2; tentative D call: TRBD1 (6 bases). The germline CDR1 and CDR2 sequences are LGHDT and YNNKEL (reference sequence). V lost 1 base and J lost 8, with 14 bases in between. The CDR3 is 14 amino acids. In DNA, the CDR3 is TGTGCCAGCAGCCAAGCCCCAGGGGTAAACGGCTACACCTTC. This encodes CASSQAPGVNGYTF.

This clonotype was observed many times. This sequence joins TRBV29-1 and TRBJ2-3; D unresolved. The V and J ends lost 6 bases and 6 bases respectively, with 7 bases between them. This CDR3 has 10 amino acids. Germline CDR1 and CDR2: SQVTM and ANQGSEA. CDR3 protein: CSVTSDTQYF. The CDR3 nucleotides read TGCAGCGTCACTTCCGATACGCAGTATTTT.

This clonotype was observed at least ten times. The J gene is TRBJ1-6, the V gene TRBV25-1, with 7 bases fitting TRBD1. CDR1 is MGHDK, CDR2 SYGVNS, per germline. The CDR3 consists of 14 residues. V was pared by 10 bases and J by 8 bases, with 11 bases of the junction left unmatched. CDR3 DNA sequence: TGTGCCACCTCCGGGACAGTACCGGATTCACCCCTCCACTTT. Protein sequence: CATSGTVPDSPLHF.

Only a few counts were recorded for this clonotype. Relative to the germline gene, one junction end is altered; a read error may explain this. This rearrangement joins TRBV7-7 to TRBJ2-1, with D unresolved. CDR3 length equals 15 residues. CDR1 SSHAT and CDR2 FNYEAQ come from the germline V gene (reference sequence). CDR3 sequence reads: CASSLDSDPYNEQFF. The DNA for the CDR3 is TGTGCTAGCAGCCTCGACTCCGACCCCTACAATGAGCAGTTCTTC. The whole variable domain, remainder taken from reference TRBV7-7 and TRBJ2-1, is GAGVSQSPRYKVTKRGQDVTLRCDPISSHATLYWYQQALGQGPEFLTYFNYEAQPDKSGLPSDRFSAERPEGSISTLTIQRTEQRDSAMYRCASSLDSDPYNEQFFGPGTRLTVL.

This clonotype was detected ten times or more. The J gene is TRBJ1-1, the V gene TRBV7-6; D is undetermined. This CDR3 has 13 amino acids. Germline V gene lookup returns CDR1 SGHVS and CDR2 FNYEAQ. Trimming cost V 2 bases and J 3 bases, with 7 bases left between them. The CDR3 here is CASSLNQYTEAFF. The CDR3, as DNA: TGTGCCAGCAGCTTAAACCAGTACACTGAAGCTTTCTTT.

A few counts support this clonotype. The rearrangement links TRBV6-5 to TRBJ2-2; D is unclear. The CDR3 covers 14 residues. CDR1 is MNHEY, CDR2 SVGAGI, per germline. Trimming shortened V by 0 bases and J by 1 base, and 3 bases separated the two germline ends. CDR3 sequence reads: CASSYSKNTGELFF. CDR3 nucleotide sequence: TGTGCCAGCAGTTACTCTAAGAACACCGGGGAGCTGTTTTTT.

The J gene is TRBJ2-5, the V gene TRBV6-1, with D perhaps TRBD2 (6 bases). The V gene's germline CDR1 is MNHNS and CDR2 SASEGT. Deletions cut 6 bases from V and 6 bases from J, with 17 bases between. This CDR3 is 14 amino acids long. CDR3: CASSLAPEGKTQYF. CDR3 sequence (DNA): TGTGCCAGCAGCCTTGCCCCGGAGGGAAAGACCCAGTACTTC.

In its sample, this clonotype was seen many times. The chain has TRBV12-3 or TRBV12-4 and TRBJ2-2, with D tentatively TRBD2 (5 bases). Trimming took 6 bases from V and 9 from J, leaving 17 bases between them. This CDR3 comprises 14 residues. The DNA of the CDR3 is TGTGCCAGCAGACCGGGATCTCAGGCCCGGGAGCTGTTTTTT. Its protein product is CASRPGSQARELFF.

A remark on this clonotype: A read error may produce the germline difference seen at one junction end. The chain has TRBV2 and TRBJ2-1; D possibly corresponds to TRBD1 (6 bases). From germline, CDR1 is SNHLY and CDR2 FYNNEI. The CDR3 sequence is 16 residues long. CDR3 amino acids: CAGSEEGGGDYNEQFF. The DNA of the CDR3 is TGTGCCGGCAGTGAAGAAGGGGGTGGGGACTACAATGAGCAGTTCTTC.

This chain joins TRBV7-6 and TRBJ1-2, with D possibly being TRBD1 (5 bases). V was pared by 6 bases and J by 12 bases, with 17 bases between. CDR3 size: 12 residues. CDR1 is SGHVS and CDR2 is FNYEAQ in the germline V gene. The CDR3 DNA reads as TGTGCCAGCAGTCCACTTCAGGGCCCGAACACCTTC. Translating it yields CASSPLQGPNTF.

This clonotype was observed a handful of times. The chain carries TRBV5-1 and TRBJ2-3; maybe TRBD2 (6 bases). The germline V gene encodes CDR1 SGHRS and CDR2 YFSETQ. Trimming took off 4 bases at V and 2 bases at J, with 11 bases between the two ends. The CDR3 has 14 residues. CDR3 sequence (DNA): TGCGCCAGCAGCGGAGGGGACCCCACAGATACGCAGTATTTT. Protein sequence: CASSGGDPTDTQYF.

This chain links TRBV14 with TRBJ1-1, with 8 nucleotides matching TRBD1. In germline, CDR1 is SGHDN, CDR2 FVKESK. V lost 4 bases, J lost 10 bases, and 5 bases stayed unmatched. This CDR3 is 12 amino acids long. As DNA, the CDR3 is TGTGCCAGCAGCCGACGGGACAGGTTAGCTTTCTTT. It encodes CASSRRDRLAFF.

This clonotype was counted at least ten times. The V gene is TRBV27, the J gene TRBJ2-6; D gene uncertain. V was trimmed by 10 bases and J by 0 bases, leaving 13 bases between them. The CDR3 is 15 amino acids. Germline values: CDR1 MNHEY, CDR2 SMNVEV (reference sequence). The CDR3 spells CATQRVASGANVLTF. CDR3 bases: TGTGCCACCCAGAGAGTGGCCTCTGGGGCCAACGTCCTGACTTTC.

This clonotype was detected many times. The CDR3 DNA is TGTGCCAGCAGGTCCCTCTATGGAGACAATCAGCCCCAGCATTTT. The encoded protein is CASRSLYGDNQPQHF. The rearrangement uses TRBV12-3 or TRBV12-4 and TRBJ1-5; D gene uncertain. The CDR3 consists of 15 residues. Deletions cut 6 bases from V and 3 bases from J, with 15 bases between.

The chain combines TRBV7-6 with TRBJ2-1; D gene unclear. The CDR3 covers 16 residues. V lost 5 bases and J 7 bases, leaving 21 bases between the germline ends. Germline V gene data show CDR1 as SGHVS and CDR2 as FNYEAQ. CDR3 bases: TGTGCCAGCAGCGATACGACACGCGGCGGTTTTAATGAGCAGTTCTTC. This sequence encodes CASSDTTRGGFNEQFF.

This clonotype has only a few counts. The chain is built from TRBV29-1 and TRBJ2-1; 13 nucleotides match TRBD2. The CDR3 runs 13 residues. V was pared by 6 bases and J by 7 bases, with 3 bases of the junction left unmatched. Germline V gene data show CDR1 as SQVTM and CDR2 as ANQGSEA. CDR3 bases: TGCAGCGTGAGGACTAGCGGGAGAAATGAGCAGTTCTTC. Its translation: CSVRTSGRNEQFF.

This clonotype has ten or more counts. The chain carries TRBV27 and TRBJ2-1, with 14 bases fitting TRBD2. Germline-derived CDR1 and CDR2 are MNHEY and SMNVEV (reference sequence). CDR3 length equals 14 residues. J lost 10 bases, V lost 7 bases, and 6 bases had no gene match. CDR3 DNA: TGTGCCAGCACCGGGACTAGCGGGAGCTGGGAGCAGTTCTTC. The encoded protein is CASTGTSGSWEQFF.

This clonotype showed up many times. The chain joins TRBV2 to TRBJ1-5; the D is unclear. The length of the CDR3 is 13 residues. V was trimmed by 5 bases and J by 4 bases, leaving 9 bases between them. Germline values: CDR1 SNHLY, CDR2 FYNNEI. The CDR3 coding sequence is TGTGCCAGCAGTAGCGACGGAAATCAGCCCCAGCATTTT. Its protein product is CASSSDGNQPQHF.

This clonotype was seen many times. This may arise from a read error, as a much more abundant clone is one base away. This rearrangement joins TRBV12-3 or TRBV12-4 to TRBJ1-1; D is perhaps TRBD1 (5 bases). V was pared by 7 bases and J by 1 base, with 10 bases between. This CDR3 spans 13 amino acids. The CDR3 sequence: CASTWDWNTEAFF. The CDR3 coding sequence is TGTGCCAGCACCTGGGACTGGAACACTGAAGCTTTCTTT.

This clonotype was seen ten or more times. This CDR3 reads CASSSGAGVLDIQYF. DNA of the CDR3: TGTGCCAGCAGCTCAGGTGCGGGAGTACTCGACATTCAGTACTTC. The rearrangement links TRBV7-2 to TRBJ2-4, with 7 bases matching TRBD2. CDR3 size: 15 residues. Germline lookup yields CDR1 SGHTA and CDR2 FQGNSA. Trimming took 4 bases from V and 8 from J; bases not matched to a gene: 11. The full variable domain, rest sourced from reference TRBV7-2 and TRBJ2-4, is GAGVSQSPSNKVTEKGKDVELRCDPISGHTALYWYRQSLGQGLEFLIYFQGNSAPDKSGLPSDRFSAERTGGSVSTLTIQRTQQEDSAVYLCASSSGAGVLDIQYFGAGTRLSVL.

This clonotype was seen many times. The chain recombines TRBV6-5 with TRBJ1-2, with TRBD1 matching 11 bases. The germline V gene encodes CDR1 MNHEY and CDR2 SVGAGI. V dropped 2 bases and J dropped 8; count of bases not matched to a gene: 7. This CDR3 region has 15 residues. The CDR3, as DNA: TGTGCCAGCAGTTACCTGGACAGGGGGCGCGTGGGCTACACCTTC. As protein: CASSYLDRGRVGYTF.

The chain links TRBV6-2 or TRBV6-3 to TRBJ2-7; TRBD1 is a possible D gene (6 bases). The germline gives CDR1 MNHEY, CDR2 SVGEGT. With 2 bases removed from V and 2 bases from J, the gap between germline ends came to 16 bases. The CDR3 runs 16 residues. The CDR3 loop reads CASSYPPGVIPYEQYF. In nucleotides, the CDR3 is TGTGCCAGCAGTTACCCCCCAGGGGTTATCCCCTACGAGCAGTACTTC.

In this sample, this clonotype turned up many times. This sequence joins TRBV30 and TRBJ2-2, with TRBD2 matching over 7 bases. Per germline, CDR1 GTSNPN and CDR2 SVGIG (reference sequence). This CDR3 is built from 16 residues. The junction had 4 bases not matched to a gene; V was cut back by 0 bases and J by 0 bases. CDR3 DNA sequence: TGTGCCTGGAGTGTGTGGCTAGCGGCGAACACCGGGGAGCTGTTTTTT. Amino acids: CAWSVWLAANTGELFF.

This clonotype was observed many times. One junction end does not reproduce the germline sequence, and a read error may be involved. The V gene is TRBV5-1, the J gene TRBJ2-3; TRBD1 matches 11 bases. The CDR3 has 17 residues. In germline, CDR1 is SGHRS, CDR2 YFSETQ. This CDR3 is CASSLAGTGGRSDTQYF. The CDR3 DNA sequence: TGCGCCAGCAGTTTGGCGGGGACAGGGGGAAGATCGGATACGCAGTATTTT.